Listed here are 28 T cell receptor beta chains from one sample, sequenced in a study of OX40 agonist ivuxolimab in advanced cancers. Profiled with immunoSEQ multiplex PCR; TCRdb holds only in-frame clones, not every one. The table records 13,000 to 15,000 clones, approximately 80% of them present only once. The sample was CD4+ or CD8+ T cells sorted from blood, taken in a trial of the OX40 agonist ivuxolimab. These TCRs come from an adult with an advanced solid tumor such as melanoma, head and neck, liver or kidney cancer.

The CDR3 region is CASSVYASEYQETQYF. DNA of the CDR3: TGTGCCAGCAGCGTTTATGCCAGCGAGTACCAAGAGACCCAGTACTTC. The chain joins TRBV9 to TRBJ2-5; no definite D call. Germline loops: CDR1 SGDLS, CDR2 YYNGEE. V dropped 2 bases and J dropped 0 bases, with 14 bases sitting between them. The CDR3 contains 16 residues.

CDR3: CASSVVTLGLAGGKGTQYF. CDR3 nucleotide sequence: TGTGCCAGCAGCGTAGTGACTTTGGGGCTAGCGGGGGGAAAGGGGACCCAGTACTTC. The rearrangement uses TRBV9 and TRBJ2-5, with TRBD2 matching 11 bases. The CDR3 extends over 19 amino acids. After removal of 0 bases from V and 7 bases from J, the junction contained 17 bases not matched to a gene. Looked up from germline, CDR1 is SGDLS and CDR2 is YYNGEE.

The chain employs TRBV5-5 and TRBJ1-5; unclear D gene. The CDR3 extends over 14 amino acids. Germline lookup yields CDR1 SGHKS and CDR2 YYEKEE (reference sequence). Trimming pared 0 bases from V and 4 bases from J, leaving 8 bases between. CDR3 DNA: TGTGCCAGCAGCTTGGGGACTTTGAATCAGCCCCAGCATTTT. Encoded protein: CASSLGTLNQPQHF.

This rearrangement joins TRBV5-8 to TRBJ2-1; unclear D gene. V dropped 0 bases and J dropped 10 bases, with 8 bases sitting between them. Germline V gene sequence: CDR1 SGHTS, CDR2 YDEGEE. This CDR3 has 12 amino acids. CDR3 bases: TGTGCCAGCAGCTTGGACCCCCGCGAGCAGTTCTTC. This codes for CASSLDPREQFF.

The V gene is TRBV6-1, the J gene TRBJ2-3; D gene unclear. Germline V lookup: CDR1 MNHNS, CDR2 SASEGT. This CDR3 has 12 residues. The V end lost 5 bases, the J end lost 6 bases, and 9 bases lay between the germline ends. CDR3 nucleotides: TGTGCCAGCAGTTTGGTGGGGGATACGCAGTATTTT. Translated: CASSLVGDTQYF.

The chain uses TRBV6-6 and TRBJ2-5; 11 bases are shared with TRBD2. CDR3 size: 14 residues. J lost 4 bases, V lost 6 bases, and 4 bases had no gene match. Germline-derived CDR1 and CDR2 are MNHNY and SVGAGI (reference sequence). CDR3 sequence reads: CASRDGLAGETQYF. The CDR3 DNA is TGTGCCAGCAGGGACGGACTAGCGGGAGAGACCCAGTACTTC.

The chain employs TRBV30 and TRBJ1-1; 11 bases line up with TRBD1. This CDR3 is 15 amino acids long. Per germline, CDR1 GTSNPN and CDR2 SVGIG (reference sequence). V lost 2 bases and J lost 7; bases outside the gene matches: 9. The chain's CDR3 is CAWSIRGQGAREAFF. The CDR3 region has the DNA TGTGCCTGGAGTATCAGAGGACAGGGGGCGCGTGAAGCTTTCTTT.

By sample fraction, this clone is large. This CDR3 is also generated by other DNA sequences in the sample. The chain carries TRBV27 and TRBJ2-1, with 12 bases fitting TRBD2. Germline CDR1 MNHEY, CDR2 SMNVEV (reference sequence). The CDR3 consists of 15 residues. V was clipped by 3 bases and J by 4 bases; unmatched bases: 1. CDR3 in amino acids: CASSLTSGSYNEQFF. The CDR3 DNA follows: TGTGCCAGCAGTTTGACTAGCGGGAGTTACAATGAGCAGTTCTTC.

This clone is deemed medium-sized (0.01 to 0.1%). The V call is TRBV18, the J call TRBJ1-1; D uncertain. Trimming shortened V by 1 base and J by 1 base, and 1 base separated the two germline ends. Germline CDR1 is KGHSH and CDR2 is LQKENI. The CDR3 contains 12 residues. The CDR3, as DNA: TGTGCCAGCTCACCACAGAACACTGAAGCTTTCTTT. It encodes CASSPQNTEAFF.

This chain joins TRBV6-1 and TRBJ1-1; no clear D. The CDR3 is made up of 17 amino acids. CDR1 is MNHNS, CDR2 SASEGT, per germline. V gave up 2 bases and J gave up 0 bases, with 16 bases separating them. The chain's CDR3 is CASSEPSQDLMNTEAFF. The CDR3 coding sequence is TGTGCCAGCAGTGAACCGAGCCAGGACCTGATGAACACTGAAGCTTTCTTT.

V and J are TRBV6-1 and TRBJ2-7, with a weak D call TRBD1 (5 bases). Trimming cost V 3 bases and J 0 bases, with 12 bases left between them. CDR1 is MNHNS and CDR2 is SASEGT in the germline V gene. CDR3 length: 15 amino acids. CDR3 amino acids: CASSDDSYLSYEQYF. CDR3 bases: TGTGCCAGCAGTGACGACAGCTATCTCTCCTACGAGCAGTACTTC.

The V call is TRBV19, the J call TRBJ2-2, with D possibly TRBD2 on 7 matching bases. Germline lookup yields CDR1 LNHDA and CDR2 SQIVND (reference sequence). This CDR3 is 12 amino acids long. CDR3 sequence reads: CAAGQNTGELFF. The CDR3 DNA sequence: TGTGCAGCGGGACAAAACACCGGGGAGCTGTTTTTT.

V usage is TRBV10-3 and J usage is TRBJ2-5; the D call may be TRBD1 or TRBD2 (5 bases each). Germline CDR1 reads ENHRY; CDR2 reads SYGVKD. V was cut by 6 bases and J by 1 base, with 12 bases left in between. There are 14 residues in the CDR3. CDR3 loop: CAIRGHSVQETQYF. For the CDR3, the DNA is TGTGCCATCAGGGGGCATAGCGTCCAAGAGACCCAGTACTTC.

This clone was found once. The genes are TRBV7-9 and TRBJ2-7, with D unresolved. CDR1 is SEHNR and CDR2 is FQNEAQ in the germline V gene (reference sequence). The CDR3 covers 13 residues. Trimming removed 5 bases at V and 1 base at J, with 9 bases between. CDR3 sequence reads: CASSQGLSYEQYF. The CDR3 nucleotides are TGTGCCAGCAGCCAAGGGTTATCCTACGAGCAGTACTTC.

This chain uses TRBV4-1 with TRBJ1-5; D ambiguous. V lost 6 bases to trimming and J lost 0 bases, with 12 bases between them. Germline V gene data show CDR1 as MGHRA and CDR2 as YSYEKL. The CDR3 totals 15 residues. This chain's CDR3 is CASRHTTDSNQPQHF. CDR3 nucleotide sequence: TGCGCCAGCAGGCATACTACAGATAGCAATCAGCCCCAGCATTTT.

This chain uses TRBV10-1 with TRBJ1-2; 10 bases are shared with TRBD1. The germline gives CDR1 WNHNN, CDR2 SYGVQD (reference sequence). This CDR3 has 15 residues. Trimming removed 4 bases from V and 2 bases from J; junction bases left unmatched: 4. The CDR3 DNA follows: TGCGCCAGCAGTGCGGGACAGGGGATGAACTATGGCTACACCTTC. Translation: CASSAGQGMNYGYTF.

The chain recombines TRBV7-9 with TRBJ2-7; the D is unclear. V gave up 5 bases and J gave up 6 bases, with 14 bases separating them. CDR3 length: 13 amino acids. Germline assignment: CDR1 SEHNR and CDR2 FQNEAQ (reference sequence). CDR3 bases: TGTGCCAGCAGCCGACTGGCAGTCGGCGAGCAGTACTTC. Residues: CASSRLAVGEQYF. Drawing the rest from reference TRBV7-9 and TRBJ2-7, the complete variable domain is DTGVSQNPRHKITKRGQNVTFRCDPISEHNRLYWYRQTLGQGPEFLTYFQNEAQLEKSRLLSDRFSAERPKGSFSTLEIQRTEQGDSAMYLCASSRLAVGEQYFGPGTRLTVT.

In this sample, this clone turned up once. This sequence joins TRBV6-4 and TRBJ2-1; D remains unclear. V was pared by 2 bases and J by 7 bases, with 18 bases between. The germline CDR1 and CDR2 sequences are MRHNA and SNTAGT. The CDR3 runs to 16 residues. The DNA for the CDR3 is TGTGCCAGCAGTGACCACTCGGGTGGCGCCTGGAATGAGCAGTTCTTC. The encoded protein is CASSDHSGGAWNEQFF.

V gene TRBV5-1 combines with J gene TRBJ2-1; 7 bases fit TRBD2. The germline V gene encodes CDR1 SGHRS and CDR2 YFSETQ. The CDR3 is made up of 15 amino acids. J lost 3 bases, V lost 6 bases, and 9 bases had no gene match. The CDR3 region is CASTVGREYYNEQFF. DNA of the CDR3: TGCGCCAGCACCGTGGGGCGGGAGTACTACAATGAGCAGTTCTTC.

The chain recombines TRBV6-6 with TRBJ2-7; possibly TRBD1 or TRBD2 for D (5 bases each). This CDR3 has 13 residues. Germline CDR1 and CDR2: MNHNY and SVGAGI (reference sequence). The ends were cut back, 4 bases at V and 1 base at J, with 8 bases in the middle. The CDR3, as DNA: TGTGCCAGCAGTTGGGGACGGTCCTACGAGCAGTACTTC. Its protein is CASSWGRSYEQYF.

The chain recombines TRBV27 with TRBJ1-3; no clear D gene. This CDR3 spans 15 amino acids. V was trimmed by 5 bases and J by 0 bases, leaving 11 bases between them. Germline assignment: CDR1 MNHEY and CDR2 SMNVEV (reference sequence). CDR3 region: CASSPRPVSGNTIYF. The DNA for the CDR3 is TGTGCCAGCAGTCCACGACCGGTCTCTGGAAACACCATATATTTT.

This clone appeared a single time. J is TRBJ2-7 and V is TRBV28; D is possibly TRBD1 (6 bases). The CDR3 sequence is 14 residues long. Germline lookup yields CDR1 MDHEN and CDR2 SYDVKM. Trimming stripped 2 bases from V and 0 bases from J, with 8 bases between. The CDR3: CASSLGRGSYEQYF. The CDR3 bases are TGTGCCAGCAGTTTAGGCAGGGGCTCCTACGAGCAGTACTTC.

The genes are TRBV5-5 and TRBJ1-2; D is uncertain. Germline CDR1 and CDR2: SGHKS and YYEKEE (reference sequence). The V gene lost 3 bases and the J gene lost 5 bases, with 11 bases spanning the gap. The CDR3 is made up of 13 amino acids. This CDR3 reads CASSSDGIYGYTF. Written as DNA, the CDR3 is TGTGCCAGCAGCTCAGACGGAATATATGGCTACACCTTC.

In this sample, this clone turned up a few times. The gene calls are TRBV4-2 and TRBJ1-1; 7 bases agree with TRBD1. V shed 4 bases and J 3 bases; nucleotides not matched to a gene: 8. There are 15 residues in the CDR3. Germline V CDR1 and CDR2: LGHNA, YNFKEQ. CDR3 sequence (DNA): TGTGCCAGCAGCCCATTACAGGGGAGGGACACTGAAGCTTTCTTT. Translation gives CASSPLQGRDTEAFF.

CDR3 nucleotides: TGTGCCAGCAGTCGGGGACAGGAATTAAATCAGCCCCAGCATTTT. Protein: CASSRGQELNQPQHF. The chain recombines TRBV27 with TRBJ1-5; 8 bases fit TRBD1. V dropped 5 bases and J dropped 4; count of bases not matched to a gene: 7. From germline, CDR1 is MNHEY and CDR2 SMNVEV (reference sequence). The CDR3 has 15 residues.

The DNA of the CDR3 is TGTGCCAGCAGACCACGGGACAGGGGGACCGACGAGCAGTACTTC. Its translation: CASRPRDRGTDEQYF. V usage is TRBV6-9 and J usage is TRBJ2-7; 11 nucleotides agree with TRBD1. Germline loops: CDR1 MNHGY, CDR2 SVAAGI. V lost 6 bases and J lost 5; bases outside the gene matches: 9. This CDR3 has 15 amino acids.

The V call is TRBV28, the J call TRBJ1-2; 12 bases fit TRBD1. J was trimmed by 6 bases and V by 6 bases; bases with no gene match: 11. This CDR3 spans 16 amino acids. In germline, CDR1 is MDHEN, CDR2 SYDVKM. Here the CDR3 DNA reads TGTGCCAGCAGAACCGGGACAGGGGGCGTCCCTAATGGCTACACCTTC. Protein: CASRTGTGGVPNGYTF.

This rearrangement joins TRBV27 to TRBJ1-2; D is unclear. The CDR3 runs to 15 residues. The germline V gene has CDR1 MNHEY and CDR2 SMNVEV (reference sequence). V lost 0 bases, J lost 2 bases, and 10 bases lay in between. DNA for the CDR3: TGTGCCAGCAGTTTATCTGTCCAGTTAAACTATGGCTACACCTTC. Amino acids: CASSLSVQLNYGYTF.